This TCR beta chain was found in a study of blood T cell repertoires in COVID-19. The overall study: The United States, Italy and Spain were the sources of the acute and convalescent COVID-19 samples. In each case, the material was cDNA or gDNA derived from T cells, B-cell-depleted T cells, or PBMCs.

CDR3 length: 14 amino acids. V was trimmed by 6 bases and J by 8 bases, leaving 16 bases between them. Patients in Seattle were enrolled during active infection, then followed longitudinally. Authors' methods: Amplification from reference gene primers served as the basis for estimated nucleated cell counts. Here immunoSEQ multiplex PCR was the method, and the copy in TCRdb shows in-frame clones only, minus some. From that table come the V and J calls and clone size; the DNA was used to work out D and trimming. This sample has about 370,000 clones, with more than 75% found just once. The sequenced sample consisted of peripheral blood. The chain joins TRBV23-1 to TRBJ1-4; no firm D call. TRBV23-1 is an ORF, and what it does is uncertain. The origin of this receptor is a woman in her 30s with COVID-19, enrolled during active disease. The CDR3 nucleotides are TGCGCCAGCAGCACTTTTCTCCGTCGGGAAAAACTGTTTTTT. Its protein is CASSTFLRREKLFF.